The 9 T cell receptor beta chains below all came from one sample that was sequenced in a study of shared clonotypes between healthy human individuals. TCRdb keeps only in-frame clones here, not all; method: immunoSEQ multiplex PCR. The table has around 440,000 clones, approximately 71% seen once. The specimen was PBMCs. The receptors derive from a woman aged 40-49 years in good health. Some clones in this sample may be carry-over from other donors' samples.

This clone was detected many times. The gene calls are TRBV6-5 and TRBJ2-1, with D perhaps TRBD2 (5 bases). V lost 6 bases, J lost 7 bases, and 10 bases lay in between. There are 12 residues in the CDR3. The germline CDR1 and CDR2 sequences are MNHEY and SVGAGI. The CDR3 region is CASRTSGNEQFF. The DNA for the CDR3 is TGTGCCAGCAGGACGTCGGGGAATGAGCAGTTCTTC.

The chain combines TRBV5-8 with TRBJ2-5; the match to TRBD1 covers 8 bases. V lost 2 bases, J lost 5 bases, and 5 bases stayed unmatched. Germline CDR1 and CDR2: SGHTS and YDEGEE. This CDR3 has 14 amino acids. CDR3 bases: TGTGCCAGCAGCTTACAGGGGGGACCGGAGACCCAGTACTTC. The encoded protein is CASSLQGGPETQYF.

This clone was seen a handful of times. The rearrangement uses TRBV11-1 and TRBJ2-2; 7 bases are shared with TRBD2. Unmatched junction bases numbered 3, after V lost 2 bases and J lost 3 bases. The CDR3 contains 15 residues. Germline loops: CDR1 SGHAT, CDR2 FQDESV (reference sequence). This chain's CDR3 is CASSLQLADTGELFF. The DNA of the CDR3 is TGTGCCAGCAGCTTACAGCTAGCGGACACCGGGGAGCTGTTTTTT.

In the case of this clone: This likely traces to a read error, being one base from a far larger clone. The sample holds other DNA sequences that translate to the same CDR3. This sequence joins TRBV4-1 and TRBJ2-7; 15 bases match TRBD2. Germline lookup yields CDR1 MGHRA and CDR2 YSYEKL. The CDR3 runs to 17 residues. The V gene end was trimmed by 3 bases and the J gene end by 1 base; junction bases not matched to a gene: 4. CDR3 nucleotide sequence: TGCGCCAGCAGCCAGGAAGGACTAGCGGGAGGGTCCTACGAGCAGTACTTC. Translation gives CASSQEGLAGGSYEQYF.

Notes on this clone: Additional DNA sequences in this sample encode the identical CDR3. This rearrangement joins TRBV6-5 to TRBJ2-7; D not certain. Germline-derived CDR1 and CDR2 are MNHEY and SVGAGI. The germline V and J ends were trimmed by 0 bases and 0 bases, with 3 bases remaining between them. The CDR3 totals 13 residues. CDR3 coding DNA: TGTGCCAGCAGTTACTCTAGCTCCTACGAGCAGTACTTC. It yields the protein CASSYSSSYEQYF.

The chain has TRBV10-3 and TRBJ2-5; tentatively, D is TRBD2 (5 bases). The CDR3 is 15 amino acids. Germline lookup yields CDR1 ENHRY and CDR2 SYGVKD. V lost 0 bases to trimming and J lost 1 base, with 9 bases between them. CDR3 region: CAISESTNSQETQYF. In DNA form, the CDR3 reads TGTGCCATCAGTGAGTCGACTAACTCCCAAGAGACCCAGTACTTC.

Concerning this clone: Given a much more abundant clone one base away, this may be a read error. V is TRBV7-2 and J is TRBJ1-3; 8 bases match TRBD1. CDR1 and CDR2 (germline): SGHTA, FQGNSA. The CDR3 is 16 amino acids. This chain's CDR3 is CASGLAGGFSGNTIYF. The CDR3 nucleotides are TGTGCCAGCGGCTTAGCAGGGGGCTTCTCTGGAAACACCATATATTTT. Looking up the rest from reference TRBV7-2 and TRBJ1-3 gives the full variable domain: GAGVSQSPSNKVTEKGKDVELRCDPISGHTALYWYRQSLGQGLEFLIYFQGNSAPDKSGLPSDRFSAERTGGSVSTLTIQRTQQEDSAVYLCASGLAGGFSGNTIYFGEGSWLTVV.

This clone was seen repeatedly, ten times or more. The chain links TRBV10-3 to TRBJ2-3; TRBD1 matches at 9 bases. The germline gives CDR1 ENHRY, CDR2 SYGVKD. The CDR3 is 14 residues long. V lost 6 bases and J lost 3; bases outside the gene matches: 4. The CDR3 nucleotides are TGTGCCATCAGCGGGACAGGGACAACAGATACGCAGTATTTT. Encoded protein: CAISGTGTTDTQYF.

As to this clone: This specimen includes other DNA sequences encoding the same CDR3. The CDR3: CASSLEGGTEAFF. CDR3 bases: TGTGCCAGCAGCTTAGAGGGTGGCACTGAAGCTTTCTTT. The V and J genes are TRBV7-9 and TRBJ1-1; D unresolved. This CDR3 has 13 residues. The germline V gene has CDR1 SEHNR and CDR2 FQNEAQ (reference sequence). Trimming cost V 1 base and J 4 bases, with 7 bases left between them.